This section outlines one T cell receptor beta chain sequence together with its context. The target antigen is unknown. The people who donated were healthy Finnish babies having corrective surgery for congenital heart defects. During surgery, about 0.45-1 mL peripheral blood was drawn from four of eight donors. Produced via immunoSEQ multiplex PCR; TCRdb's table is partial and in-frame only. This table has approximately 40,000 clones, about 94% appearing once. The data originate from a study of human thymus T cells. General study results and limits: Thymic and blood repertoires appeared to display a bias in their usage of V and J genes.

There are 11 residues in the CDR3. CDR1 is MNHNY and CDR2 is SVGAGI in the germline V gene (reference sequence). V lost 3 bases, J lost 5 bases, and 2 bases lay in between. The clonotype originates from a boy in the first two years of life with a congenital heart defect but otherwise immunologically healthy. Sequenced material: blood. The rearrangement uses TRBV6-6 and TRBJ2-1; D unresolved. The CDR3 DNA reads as TGTGCCAGCAGTTATGACAATGAGCAGTTCTTC. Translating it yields CASSYDNEQFF.